The source of this T cell receptor beta chain is a study of blood T cell repertoires in COVID-19. About the study: Donors in the United States, Italy and Spain gave samples during acute or convalescent COVID-19. Nucleic acid was either cDNA or gDNA, and it came from T cells, B-cell-depleted T cells, or PBMCs.

The junction had 8 bases not matched to a gene; V was cut back by 5 bases and J by 4 bases. CDR3 size: 17 residues. CDR1 and CDR2 from the germline V gene are SGHNT and YENEEA. TCRdb keeps only in-frame clones here, not all; method: immunoSEQ multiplex PCR. The sample has around 230,000 clones; approximately 86% are singletons. Sequencing was carried out using PBMCs or T cells enriched from blood (not recorded which). This sequence was found in a woman in her thirties or forties with acute COVID-19. The chain joins TRBV11-3 to TRBJ2-1; 13 bases are shared with TRBD2. CDR3 in DNA: TGTGCCAGCAGCCGTCCCACTAGCGGGAGGGGATACAATGAGCAGTTCTTC. It is translated as CASSRPTSGRGYNEQFF.